Listed below are T cell receptor beta chains from one sample, sequenced in a study of regulatory T cells in long-lasting Graves disease. TCRdb reprocessed the multiplex PCR reads with MiXCR, giving one entry per CDR3 protein. This table has hundreds of thousands of distinct CDR3 sequences, about 15% appearing once. The sample was also linked to a second study, of T cells in Graves' hyperthyroidism and ophthalmopathy.

The sequencing here drew on peripheral blood mononuclear cells (PBMCs), taken at new diagnosis, from a patient treated with antithyroid drugs. The receptor source for this set is a man younger than 35 with Graves disease. Both conserved end residues are part of each CDR3. Fields, in order: J gene, V gene, clone size, D gene, CDR3 protein, CDR3 DNA. The D gene is left open where the match is weak. Clone size is shown for a subset of rows, as once, few, many or a class of expanded clone.

TRBJ2-5 TRBV3-1 many TRBD2 CASSQGLAGVSETQYF TGTGCCAGCAGCCAGGGACTAGCGGGAGTGTCTGAGACCCAGTACTTC
TRBJ2-3 TRBV20-1 . . CSAKARDTQYF TGCAGTGCTAAGGCCCGAGATACGCAGTATTTT
TRBJ2-1 TRBV19 . . CASSIHETRVYNEQFF TGTGCCAGTAGTATTCATGAGACTAGAGTCTACAATGAGCAGTTCTTC
TRBJ2-1 TRBV3-1 few TRBD1 CASSQRGQGAGSYNEQFF TGTGCCAGCAGCCAAAGGGGACAGGGGGCAGGGTCCTACAATGAGCAGTTCTTC
TRBJ2-7 TRBV20-1 few TRBD2 CSARDYTYEQYF TGCAGTGCTCGGGACTACACCTACGAGCAGTACTTC
TRBJ2-1 TRBV2 many . CASSDRQYPYNEQFF TGTGCCAGCAGTGATAGGCAATATCCCTACAATGAGCAGTTCTTC
TRBJ2-7 TRBV19 few . CASSNREFYEQYF TGTGCCAGTAGTAACCGGGAGTTCTACGAGCAGTACTTC
TRBJ2-3 TRBV3-1 few . CASSLVDRLTDTQYF TGTGCCAGCAGCCTCGTTGACAGACTCACAGATACGCAGTATTTT
TRBJ2-7 TRBV20-1 . . CSASPRVGYEQYF TGCAGTGCTAGTCCGCGAGTCGGTTACGAGCAGTACTTC
TRBJ2-1 TRBV20-1 few TRBD2 CSAKRREGLEQFF TGCAGTGCCAAAAGGCGGGAGGGCCTAGAGCAGTTCTTC
TRBJ2-7 TRBV20-1 . . CSARDSRLALYEQYF TGCAGTGCTAGAGATAGCCGGCTAGCCCTATACGAGCAGTACTTC
TRBJ2-3 TRBV14 . . CASSQAGISTDTQYF TGTGCCAGCAGCCAAGCGGGGATTAGCACAGATACGCAGTATTTT
TRBJ2-3 TRBV28 few . CASSLTDSTDTQYF TGTGCCAGCAGTTTGACAGATAGCACAGATACGCAGTATTTT
TRBJ2-7 TRBV27 many . CASSLLRELNYEQYF TGTGCCAGCAGTTTACTGCGGGAACTAAATTACGAGCAGTACTTC
TRBJ2-3 TRBV2 many . CASSDSGFSTDTQYF TGTGCCAGCAGTGATAGCGGATTCAGCACAGATACGCAGTATTTT
TRBJ2-7 TRBV3-1 . . CASSQGTVGMQYF TGTGCCAGCAGCCAAGGGACTGTCGGAATGCAGTACTTC
TRBJ1-1 TRBV4-2 . . CASSQEQVGTEAFF TGTGCCAGCAGCCAAGAACAGGTGGGGACTGAAGCTTTCTTT
TRBJ1-5 TRBV28 many TRBD1 CASSFRDRGHHSNQPQHF TGTGCCAGCAGTTTCCGGGACAGGGGTCATCATAGCAATCAGCCCCAGCATTTT
TRBJ1-5 TRBV18 many . CASSPPGNYQPQHF TGTGCCAGCTCACCACCGGGGAACTATCAGCCCCAGCATTTT
TRBJ2-1 TRBV5-1 many . CASRPSSGPGSYEQFF TGCGCCAGCAGACCGTCCTCCGGACCCGGGTCCTATGAGCAGTTCTTC
TRBJ2-3 TRBV5-1 many TRBD2 CASSRSGSTDTQYF TGCGCCAGCAGCAGGAGCGGGAGTACAGATACGCAGTATTTT
TRBJ2-1 TRBV5-1 many . CASSFMGDNEQFF TGCGCCAGCAGCTTTATGGGGGACAATGAGCAGTTCTTC
TRBJ2-3 TRBV9 . TRBD2 CASSTPTGGRTSGRSSDTQYF TGTGCCAGCAGCACCCCGACAGGGGGTCGGACTAGCGGGAGGTCTTCAGATACGCAGTATTTT
TRBJ2-7 TRBV20-1 many . CSAKVEPYEQYF TGCAGTGCTAAAGTGGAGCCCTACGAGCAGTACTTC
TRBJ1-5 TRBV6-1 . TRBD1 CASSGTVAQGAWGPQHF TGTGCCAGCAGTGGGACCGTTGCACAGGGGGCGTGGGGGCCCCAGCATTTT
TRBJ1-1 TRBV5-1 . . CASSLVGVGQMNTEAFF TGCGCCAGCAGCTTGGTAGGGGTCGGGCAGATGAACACTGAAGCTTTCTTT
TRBJ2-1 TRBV6-2/TRBV6-3 . . CASSYRVGGEQFF TGTGCCAGCAGCTATAGGGTGGGAGGTGAGCAGTTCTTC
TRBJ2-5 TRBV20-1 many TRBD1 CSARGQGNQETQYF TGCAGTGCTAGGGGACAGGGTAATCAAGAGACCCAGTACTTC
TRBJ2-1 TRBV6-1 many TRBD1 CASNRDSSYNEQFF TGTGCCAGCAACCGGGACAGTTCCTACAATGAGCAGTTCTTC
TRBJ2-7 TRBV20-1 . . CSARSQGQAYEQYF TGCAGTGCTAGGTCCCAGGGGCAGGCCTACGAGCAGTACTTC